The TCR beta chain under discussion was sequenced for a study of human T cells and chemical hapten exposure. Study in general: Yields of TCR per sample differed, chiefly owing to small differences in pooled library volume. Whole-study findings and limits: PT1 expanded TCR counts and patch test score were linked, and their correlation was positive. With DPC sensitization, TCRs exceeding 1 in 1000 frequency showed no change.

For the library, individual cDNA molecules each received unique molecular identifiers. TCRdb reprocessed the RACE reads with MiXCR, giving one entry per CDR3 protein. The sample has a few hundred thousand distinct CDR3 sequences, under 6.5% seen once. The CDR3 covers 13 residues. The J segment lost 9 bases and the V segment lost 5 bases, leaving 5 bases of the junction unmatched. The V gene's germline CDR1 is PRHDT and CDR2 FYEKMQ (reference sequence). As concerns this clonotype: Its antigen is currently unknown.

Regarding time point: patch test 2, 6 weeks after DPC sensitization. This sample's treatment: therapeutic diphenylcyclopropenone sensitization with weekly scalp DPC. Sample: whole blood, taken in connection with sensitization to the hapten diphenylcyclopropenone (DPC). The receptor was derived from a woman aged 18-29 years with alopecia areata. Some clones in this sample may be carry-over from other donors' samples. The chain is built from TRBV13 and TRBJ2-1, with TRBD2 matching over 9 bases. CDR3 nucleotides: TGTGCCAGCAGCCGCGGGGGGGCCGTTGAGCAGTTCTTC. Translated, it gives CASSRGGAVEQFF.